What follows are 31 T cell receptor beta chains derived from one specimen sequenced in a study of T-cell reconstitution after alpha-beta-depleted transplantation in children. Preparation of the TCRbeta library was carried out with unique molecular identifiers. TCRdb independently ran MiXCR on the PCR reads; one entry per CDR3 protein. The top ten clones hold roughly 27% of a sample with approximately 400,000 distinct CDR3 sequences, roughly 15% of them seen once. This material consisted of PBMCs, mostly from graft donor cells, taken 360 days after TCRalphabeta/CD19-depleted stem cell transplant. All receptors come from a boy younger than two who had a stem cell transplant for Wiskott-Aldrich syndrome, so the T cells may come from the graft donor.

The chain links TRBV28 to TRBJ2-7; D is perhaps TRBD1 (7 bases). The CDR3 totals 15 residues. Germline assignment: CDR1 MDHEN and CDR2 SYDVKM. Trimming took off 5 bases at V and 2 bases at J, with 16 bases between the two ends. DNA of the CDR3: TGTGCCAGCAGTCAGCAGGGGGGAATGACCTACGAGCAGTACTTC. This gives the protein CASSQQGGMTYEQYF.

Here the CDR3 DNA reads TGTGCCAGCAGCTATGAGAGCTTTAGTGAGCAGTTCTTC. Residues: CASSYESFSEQFF. The J gene is TRBJ2-1, the V gene TRBV12-3 or TRBV12-4; D call uncertain. The CDR3 has 13 amino acids. The V end was cut by 6 bases, the J end by 9 bases, with 15 bases between.

In nucleotides, the CDR3 is TGTGCCAGTAAACCGGGAGGACGTGGTGAAAAACTGTTTTTT. Its translation: CASKPGGRGEKLFF. The chain combines TRBV18 with TRBJ1-4; D is undetermined. V lost 9 bases and J 7 bases, leaving 18 bases between the germline ends. The CDR3 has 14 residues. CDR1 is KGHSH, CDR2 LQKENI, per germline.

The rearrangement links TRBV9 to TRBJ2-7; D may correspond to TRBD1 or TRBD2 (6 bases each). Germline loops: CDR1 SGDLS, CDR2 YYNGEE. V gave up 0 bases and J gave up 6 bases, with 13 bases separating them. The CDR3 is 14 residues long. This CDR3 is CASSVALGGGEQYF. CDR3 nucleotides: TGTGCCAGCAGCGTAGCTTTGGGGGGCGGCGAGCAGTACTTC.

Many counts were recorded for this clonotype. J is TRBJ2-7 and V is TRBV5-1; D is ambiguous. V dropped 0 bases and J dropped 0 bases, with 7 bases sitting between them. Per the germline V gene, CDR1 is SGHRS and CDR2 is YFSETQ. The CDR3 length is 14 residues. DNA of the CDR3: TGCGCCAGCAGCTTGGTCGCTGACTCCTACGAGCAGTACTTC. The encoded protein is CASSLVADSYEQYF.

The chain has TRBV10-3 and TRBJ2-1, with D possibly being TRBD2 (6 bases). Germline CDR1 ENHRY, CDR2 SYGVKD. Trimming removed 5 bases from V and 2 bases from J, with 13 bases in between. The CDR3 is 15 amino acids. The CDR3, as DNA: TGTGCCATCAGTCGGACGGGAGAAGCCTACAATGAGCAGTTCTTC. Amino acid sequence: CAISRTGEAYNEQFF.

This clonotype was recorded a few times. The chain recombines TRBV5-1 with TRBJ1-4; a weak D match, TRBD1 (5 bases). The CDR3 is 16 amino acids. Trimming removed 4 bases at V and 0 bases at J, with 13 bases between. Germline values: CDR1 SGHRS, CDR2 YFSETQ. CDR3 nucleotide sequence: TGCGCCAGCAGCACAGACAGCCTTGCAACTAATGAAAAACTGTTTTTT. Protein product: CASSTDSLATNEKLFF.

The chain couples TRBV2 to TRBJ2-2; D is tentatively TRBD1 or TRBD2 (5 bases each). Per germline, CDR1 SNHLY and CDR2 FYNNEI. The CDR3 length is 16 residues. V shed 1 base and J shed 0 bases, with 9 bases lying between them. The DNA of the CDR3 is TGTGCCAGCAGTGAAGGGGGGTTAGCGAACACCGGGGAGCTGTTTTTT. It is translated as CASSEGGLANTGELFF.

This clonotype was observed a few times. The chain couples TRBV20-1 to TRBJ2-1; 13 nucleotides align to TRBD2. The CDR3 contains 14 residues. Germline CDR1 is DFQATT and CDR2 is SNEGSKA (reference sequence). V was pared by 6 bases and J by 4 bases, with 3 bases of the junction left unmatched. The CDR3 nucleotides read TGCAGTGCCGGACTAGCGGGAGTTTACAATGAGCAGTTCTTC. Translation gives CSAGLAGVYNEQFF.

This clonotype was found a few times. This chain uses TRBV6-5 with TRBJ2-7; 7 bases align to TRBD1. From germline, CDR1 is MNHEY and CDR2 SVGAGI. The junction had 9 bases not matched to a gene; V was cut back by 2 bases and J by 5 bases. The CDR3 contains 15 residues. The CDR3 loop is CASSYPLTGSDEQYF. The CDR3 coding sequence is TGTGCCAGCAGTTACCCTCTGACAGGGAGCGACGAGCAGTACTTC.

The rearrangement joins TRBV7-8 to TRBJ2-5; possibly TRBD1 or TRBD2 for D (6 bases each). Germline V gene sequence: CDR1 SGHVS, CDR2 FQNEAQ. V lost 8 bases and J 0 bases, leaving 10 bases between the germline ends. The CDR3 has 13 residues. CDR3: CASRGRDQETQYF. CDR3 sequence (DNA): TGTGCCAGCCGGGGGCGGGACCAAGAGACCCAGTACTTC.

There are a few counts of this clonotype. The chain carries TRBV7-2 and TRBJ2-7; TRBD1 might be the D (5 bases). Germline CDR1 is SGHTA and CDR2 is FQGNSA. Trimming pared 3 bases from V and 1 base from J, leaving 22 bases between. CDR3 length equals 18 residues. The CDR3 DNA is TGTGCCAGCAGCTTCGCAACCGAAGACAGTTTTCTTTCCTACGAGCAGTACTTC. Protein: CASSFATEDSFLSYEQYF.

The chain links TRBV12-3 or TRBV12-4 to TRBJ2-3; 11 bases are shared with TRBD2. CDR3 length: 16 amino acids. V lost 3 bases, J lost 1 base, and 3 bases stayed unmatched. The CDR3 coding sequence is TGTGCCAGCAGTTTCGGTAGCGGGAGGGGCACAGATACGCAGTATTTT. Encoded protein: CASSFGSGRGTDTQYF.

This clonotype occurred a few times. The chain couples TRBV5-1 to TRBJ1-1; D gene uncertain. Germline V gene data show CDR1 as SGHRS and CDR2 as YFSETQ. The CDR3 totals 13 residues. Trimming removed 1 base from V and 5 bases from J, with 9 bases in between. The CDR3, as DNA: TGCGCCAGCAGCTTGATGGAGAGGACTGAAGCTTTCTTT. Encoded protein: CASSLMERTEAFF.

This clonotype was counted a few times. This chain joins TRBV10-3 and TRBJ2-2; D possibly corresponds to TRBD1 (5 bases). Trimming removed 2 bases at V and 2 bases at J, with 12 bases between. Germline V gene sequence: CDR1 ENHRY, CDR2 SYGVKD. The CDR3 is 16 residues long. CDR3 region: CAISEPTGVNTGELFF. In nucleotides, the CDR3 is TGTGCCATCAGTGAGCCAACAGGAGTAAACACCGGGGAGCTGTTTTTT.

CDR3 nucleotides: TGTGCCAGCAGCAAAGGACTAGCGGGAGACAGCGGGGAGCTGTTTTTT. This translates into CASSKGLAGDSGELFF. V usage is TRBV21-1 and J usage is TRBJ2-2; the table's TRBD2 call for D was not verified on the DNA. TRBV21-1 is a known pseudogene. This CDR3 is 16 amino acids long.

This clonotype occurred a few times. V gene TRBV20-1 combines with J gene TRBJ2-7; TRBD1 matches 7 bases. This CDR3 has 13 amino acids. CDR1 and CDR2 from the germline V gene are DFQATT and SNEGSKA (reference sequence). Trimming removed 6 bases from V and 0 bases from J; junction bases left unmatched: 5. For the CDR3, the DNA is TGCAGTGCGTCGACAGGGAGCTCCTACGAGCAGTACTTC. Its protein is CSASTGSSYEQYF.

The sample holds a few counts of this clonotype. The rearrangement uses TRBV7-9 and TRBJ2-7; D gene unclear. Per the germline V gene, CDR1 is SEHNR and CDR2 is FQNEAQ (reference sequence). The V end was cut by 1 base, the J end by 9 bases, with 10 bases between. The CDR3 runs 12 residues. This CDR3 reads CASSLDRNAQYF. In nucleotides, the CDR3 is TGTGCCAGCAGCTTAGACCGGAACGCGCAGTACTTC.

The chain couples TRBV27 to TRBJ2-3; D perhaps matches TRBD1 (6 bases). The CDR3 sequence is 13 residues long. Germline assignment: CDR1 MNHEY and CDR2 SMNVEV (reference sequence). V gave up 7 bases and J gave up 1 base, with 9 bases separating them. In DNA, the CDR3 is TGTGCCAGCACCAGGGGACGCACAGATACGCAGTATTTT. Residues: CASTRGRTDTQYF.

The rearrangement joins TRBV29-1 to TRBJ2-7; 10 nucleotides match TRBD2. J was trimmed by 2 bases and V by 4 bases; bases with no gene match: 5. CDR1 SQVTM and CDR2 ANQGSEA come from the germline V gene. The CDR3 is 14 residues long. Here the CDR3 reads CSVAVAGGAYEQYF. DNA of the CDR3: TGCAGCGTTGCTGTAGCGGGGGGCGCCTACGAGCAGTACTTC.

This clonotype is categorized as medium-sized (0.01 to 0.1%). The rearrangement links TRBV9 to TRBJ2-1; 7 bases are shared with TRBD2. CDR1 is SGDLS, CDR2 YYNGEE, per germline. CDR3 length equals 13 residues. The trim removed 3 bases at V and 9 bases at J, leaving 6 bases unmatched. The CDR3 here is CASSASGGSEQFF. In nucleotides, the CDR3 is TGTGCCAGCAGCGCCTCCGGGGGGTCTGAGCAGTTCTTC.

This clonotype was counted at least ten times. CDR3 region: CASRLAGELFF. The CDR3 nucleotides read TGTGCCAGCAGACTAGCCGGGGAGCTGTTTTTT. This chain uses TRBV12-3 or TRBV12-4 with TRBJ2-2, with TRBD2 as a possible D gene (5 bases). The CDR3 has 11 amino acids. Trimming took 6 bases from V and 6 from J, leaving 5 bases between them.

J is TRBJ2-2 and V is TRBV19, with TRBD2 matching over 7 bases. Germline loops: CDR1 LNHDA, CDR2 SQIVND (reference sequence). The trim removed 7 bases at V and 6 bases at J, leaving 8 bases unmatched. The CDR3 consists of 14 residues. The CDR3 is CASTAGVSAGELFF. Here the CDR3 DNA reads TGTGCCAGTACCGCGGGGGTTTCGGCCGGGGAGCTGTTTTTT.

Turning to this clonotype: Germline is not matched at one junction end, which may reflect a read error. The chain couples TRBV4-1 to TRBJ2-7; D possibly uses TRBD1 or TRBD2 (5 bases each). Germline V gene data show CDR1 as MGHRA and CDR2 as YSYEKL. This CDR3 has 15 residues. CDR3 residues: CDSSQAGRELYEQYF. CDR3 DNA sequence: TGCGACAGCAGCCAAGCCGGCAGGGAGCTATACGAGCAGTACTTC.

This chain connects TRBV5-1 to TRBJ2-1; no definite D call. The germline V gene has CDR1 SGHRS and CDR2 YFSETQ. The germline V and J ends were trimmed by 1 base and 4 bases, with 9 bases remaining between them. The CDR3 is made up of 14 amino acids. The CDR3 nucleotides read TGCGCCAGCAGCTTGCAACTTTTATACAATGAGCAGTTCTTC. Translation: CASSLQLLYNEQFF. Filled out from reference TRBV5-1 and TRBJ2-1, the complete variable domain reads KAGVTQTPRYLIKTRGQQVTLSCSPISGHRSVSWYQQTPGQGLQFLFEYFSETQRNKGNFPGRFSGRQFSNSRSEMNVSTLELGDSALYLCASSLQLLYNEQFFGPGTRLTVL.

The gene calls are TRBV10-1 and TRBJ2-1, with TRBD1 identical over 9 bases. The CDR3 has 16 amino acids. Germline-derived CDR1 and CDR2 are WNHNN and SYGVQD (reference sequence). V shed 5 bases, J shed 0 bases, and the junction held 5 bases outside the gene matches. The CDR3: CASSSLGQGSYNEQFF. The CDR3 nucleotides read TGCGCCAGCAGTTCCCTGGGACAGGGCTCCTACAATGAGCAGTTCTTC.

This clonotype was detected a few times. This sequence joins TRBV29-1 and TRBJ2-5, with TRBD1 as a possible D gene (6 bases). The germline CDR1 and CDR2 sequences are SQVTM and ANQGSEA. The ends were cut back, 2 bases at V and 3 bases at J, with 13 bases in the middle. The CDR3 totals 14 residues. The CDR3: CSVEPRQVKETQYF. The DNA for the CDR3 is TGCAGCGTTGAACCGAGACAGGTTAAAGAGACCCAGTACTTC.

The CDR3: CASSYLRDDTQYF. In nucleotides, the CDR3 is TGCGCCAGCAGCTACCTAAGGGACGACACGCAGTATTTT. The J gene is TRBJ2-3, the V gene TRBV5-1; perhaps D is TRBD1 or TRBD2 (5 bases each). Germline V lookup: CDR1 SGHRS, CDR2 YFSETQ. The V and J ends lost 3 bases and 9 bases respectively, with 14 bases between them. The CDR3 totals 13 residues.

This clonotype was seen a handful of times. J is TRBJ2-7 and V is TRBV15, with 7 positions matching TRBD1. V was clipped by 0 bases and J by 4 bases; unmatched bases: 9. The V gene's germline CDR1 is LNHNV and CDR2 YYDKDF (reference sequence). The CDR3 contains 16 residues. The CDR3 nucleotides are TGTGCCACCAGCAGAGATCTCTTTAACAGGGGTTACGAGCAGTACTTC. It encodes CATSRDLFNRGYEQYF.

The rearrangement links TRBV12-3 or TRBV12-4 to TRBJ1-2, with D tentatively TRBD1 (5 bases). This CDR3 is built from 14 residues. V shed 1 base and J shed 5 bases, with 11 bases lying between them. Written as DNA, the CDR3 is TGTGCCAGCAGTTTAGAGGGTTGGGGGTATGGCTACACCTTC. Protein product: CASSLEGWGYGYTF.

Comments on this clonotype: One junction end disagrees with the germline gene, perhaps due to a read error. V and J are TRBV6-2 or TRBV6-3 and TRBJ1-1; D is uncertain. The CDR3 runs 13 residues. Germline lookup yields CDR1 MNHEY and CDR2 SVGEGT. The CDR3 bases are TGTGCCAGCAGTTACGACGGTGACACTGAAACTTTCTTT. Translating gives CASSYDGDTETFF.